The 11 T cell receptor beta chains in this list originate from one sample, sequenced in a study of neoadjuvant nivolumab and ipilimumab in lung cancer. TCRdb's copy holds only in-frame clones and misses some; the assay was immunoSEQ multiplex PCR. The sample consists of thousands of clones, roughly 90% of them appearing once. Sequencing used adjacent normal lung tissue, obtained after neoadjuvant nivolumab, alone or with ipilimumab, at or shortly before surgery. The receptor set was obtained from an adult with non-small cell lung cancer.

The chain recombines TRBV29-1 with TRBJ2-2, with D perhaps being TRBD1 or TRBD2 (5 bases each). CDR3 length equals 14 residues. V lost 8 bases, J lost 4 bases, and 17 bases lay in between. Germline V lookup: CDR1 SQVTM, CDR2 ANQGSEA. This chain's CDR3 is CSIIGTVGTGELFF. The CDR3 coding sequence is TGCAGCATTATCGGGACCGTCGGCACCGGGGAGCTGTTTTTT.

Only a few counts were recorded for this clone. The V gene is TRBV9, the J gene TRBJ2-3; D is unclear. Germline CDR1 is SGDLS and CDR2 is YYNGEE. Trimming left V 3 bases short and J 3 bases short, with 11 bases between. The CDR3 is 14 amino acids. CDR3 sequence reads: CASSEEQRTDTQYF. In DNA form, the CDR3 reads TGTGCCAGCAGCGAAGAACAGAGAACAGATACGCAGTATTTT. The whole variable domain, filled in from reference TRBV9 and TRBJ2-3, reads DSGVTQTPKHLITATGQRVTLRCSPRSGDLSVYWYQQSLDQGLQFLIQYYNGEERAKGNILERFSAQQFPDLHSELNLSSLELGDSALYFCASSEEQRTDTQYFGPGTRLTVL.

The rearrangement uses TRBV4-1 and TRBJ2-5, with 13 bases lining up with TRBD2. The end of the DNA is better explained by TRBJ2-7, so the J call may be wrong. Germline CDR1 MGHRA, CDR2 YSYEKL. The CDR3 length is 16 residues. The CDR3 DNA is TGCGCCAGCAGCCAAGCTCAACTAGCGGGAGGGTACGAGCAGTACTTC. Amino acid sequence: CASSQAQLAGGYEQYF.

This rearrangement joins TRBV4-1 to TRBJ2-1; 10 bases match TRBD2. The length of the CDR3 is 17 residues. J gave up 4 bases and V 6 bases, and 12 bases lay outside the gene matches. CDR1 MGHRA and CDR2 YSYEKL come from the germline V gene. The CDR3 loop reads CASRPALTSGIYNEQFF. The CDR3 region has the DNA TGCGCCAGCAGGCCGGCCCTAACTAGCGGGATTTACAATGAGCAGTTCTTC.

The CDR3 region is CASSTGQGVHEQYF. CDR3 nucleotide sequence: TGTGCCAGTAGTACGGGACAGGGCGTCCACGAGCAGTACTTC. This chain joins TRBV19 and TRBJ2-7; 9 bases are shared with TRBD1. The germline CDR1 and CDR2 sequences are LNHDA and SQIVND (reference sequence). J was trimmed by 5 bases and V by 4 bases; bases with no gene match: 6. The length of the CDR3 is 14 residues.

The V gene is TRBV11-2, the J gene TRBJ1-1, with TRBD1 as a possible D gene (5 bases). The CDR3 consists of 14 residues. Germline-derived CDR1 and CDR2 are SGHAT and FQNNGV. The V end lost 5 bases, the J end lost 1 base, and 11 bases lay between the germline ends. The chain's CDR3 is CASSPLGTNTEAFF. The CDR3 DNA reads TGTGCCAGCAGCCCACTAGGGACGAACACTGAAGCTTTCTTT.

The genes are TRBV19 and TRBJ2-7, with 8 nucleotides matching TRBD1. With V trimmed by 5 bases and J by 6 bases, 12 bases remained unmatched. This CDR3 is built from 15 residues. Germline V gene sequence: CDR1 LNHDA, CDR2 SQIVND (reference sequence). CDR3 sequence (DNA): TGTGCCAGTAGTCCTGTGGACAGGGAACCTCCCGAGCAGTACTTC. Its protein product is CASSPVDREPPEQYF. Variable domain in full (rest from reference TRBV19 and TRBJ2-7): DGGITQSPKYLFRKEGQNVTLSCEQNLNHDAMYWYRQDPGQGLRLIYYSQIVNDFQKGDIAEGYSVSREKKESFPLTVTSAQKNPTAFYLCASSPVDREPPEQYFGPGTRLTVT.

V is TRBV5-1 and J is TRBJ1-4; 8 bases map to TRBD1. V was clipped by 0 bases and J by 9 bases; unmatched bases: 7. Germline values: CDR1 SGHRS, CDR2 YFSETQ. The CDR3 spans 15 residues. Here the CDR3 reads CASSLGSRQGQKLFF. CDR3 sequence (DNA): TGCGCCAGCAGCTTGGGGTCCCGACAGGGGCAAAAACTGTTTTTT.

The rearrangement links TRBV5-4 to TRBJ2-5, with D maybe TRBD2 (6 bases). CDR1 is SGHNT, CDR2 YYREEE, per germline (reference sequence). CDR3 length: 14 amino acids. The V gene lost 2 bases and the J gene lost 5 bases, with 13 bases spanning the gap. CDR3 sequence: CASSFGGIQETQYF. For the CDR3, the DNA is TGTGCCAGCAGCTTTGGCGGGATTCAGGAGACCCAGTACTTC.

The V gene is TRBV15, the J gene TRBJ2-6, with D possibly called TRBD1 or TRBD2 (6 bases each). The CDR3 is 17 residues long. Deletions cut 0 bases from V and 4 bases from J, with 13 bases between. Germline V gene sequence: CDR1 LNHNV, CDR2 YYDKDF (reference sequence). CDR3 bases: TGTGCCACCAGCAGAGATTGGGGGGCTAAAGGGGCCAACGTCCTGACTTTC. Encoded protein: CATSRDWGAKGANVLTF. Full variable domain (remainder filled in from reference TRBV15 and TRBJ2-6): DAMVIQNPRYQVTQFGKPVTLSCSQTLNHNVMYWYQQKSSQAPKLLFHYYDKDFNNEADTPDNFQSRRPNTSFCFLDIRSPGLGDTAMYLCATSRDWGAKGANVLTFGAGSRLTVL.

Only one count was recorded for this clone. V is TRBV7-6 and J is TRBJ2-7; 10 nucleotides match TRBD1. V lost 6 bases and J lost 6; bases outside the gene matches: 5. Germline CDR1 and CDR2: SGHVS and FNYEAQ. There are 13 residues in the CDR3. The CDR3 bases are TGTGCCAGCAGGGATGGGACAGGGGCCGAGCAGTACTTC. It codes for CASRDGTGAEQYF.